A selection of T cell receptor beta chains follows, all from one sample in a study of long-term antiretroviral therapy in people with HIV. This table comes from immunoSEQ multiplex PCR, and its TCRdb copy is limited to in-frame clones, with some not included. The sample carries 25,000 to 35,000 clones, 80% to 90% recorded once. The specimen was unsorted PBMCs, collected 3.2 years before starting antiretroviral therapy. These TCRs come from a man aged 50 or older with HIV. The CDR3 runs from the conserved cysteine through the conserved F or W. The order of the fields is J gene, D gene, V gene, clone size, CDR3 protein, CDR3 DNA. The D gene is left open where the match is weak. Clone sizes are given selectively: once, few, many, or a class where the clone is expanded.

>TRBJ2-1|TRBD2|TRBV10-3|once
CAISESGLAGGQYNEQFF
TGTGCCATCAGTGAGTCGGGACTAGCGGGGGGGCAGTACAATGAGCAGTTCTTC
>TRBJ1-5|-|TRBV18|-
CASSKQPRNFDQPQHF
TGTGCCAGCTCCAAACAACCCAGGAATTTCGATCAGCCCCAGCATTTT
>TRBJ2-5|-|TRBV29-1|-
CSSGGLTGYQETQYF
TGCAGCTCGGGGGGACTGACAGGGTACCAAGAGACCCAGTACTTC
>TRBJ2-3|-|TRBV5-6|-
CASSFWRSDTQYF
TGTGCCAGCAGCTTCTGGAGATCAGATACGCAGTATTTT
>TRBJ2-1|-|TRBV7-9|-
CASTSEHNEQFF
TGTGCCAGCACCTCCGAGCACAATGAGCAGTTCTTC
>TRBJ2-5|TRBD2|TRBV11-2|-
CASGLRASGRVQETQYF
TGTGCCAGCGGTCTACGGGCTAGCGGGAGGGTACAAGAGACCCAGTACTTC
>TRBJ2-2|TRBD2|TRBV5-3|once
CARSYLSGEESGELFF
TGTGCCAGAAGCTATCTTAGCGGGGAGGAGTCCGGGGAGCTGTTTTTT
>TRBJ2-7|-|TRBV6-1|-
CASSVRDRRSYEQYF
TGTGCCAGCAGTGTAAGAGACAGGCGATCCTACGAGCAGTACTTC
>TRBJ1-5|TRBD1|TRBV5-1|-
CASSFGQGGQPQHF
TGCGCCAGCAGCTTTGGACAGGGTGGACAGCCCCAGCATTTT
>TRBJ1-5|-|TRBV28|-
CASSLRQVLLPQHF
TGTGCCAGCAGTTTACGACAGGTCCTTTTGCCCCAGCATTTT
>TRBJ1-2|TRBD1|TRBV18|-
CASSPITTGTGLYGYTF
TGTGCCAGCTCACCTATAACGACAGGGACAGGGCTCTATGGCTACACCTTC
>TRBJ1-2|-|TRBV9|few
CASSPPGVGYTF
TGTGCCAGCAGCCCCCCAGGGGTCGGCTACACCTTC
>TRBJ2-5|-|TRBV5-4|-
CASSLAQGGGRTQETQYF
TGTGCCAGCAGCTTGGCCCAGGGTGGGGGGCGCACCCAAGAGACCCAGTACTTC
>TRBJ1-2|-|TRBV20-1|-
CSAREVFGYTF
TGCAGTGCTAGAGAAGTGTTTGGCTACACCTTC
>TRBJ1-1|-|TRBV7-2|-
CASSFVFENTEAFF
TGTGCCAGCAGCTTTGTCTTTGAGAACACTGAAGCTTTCTTT
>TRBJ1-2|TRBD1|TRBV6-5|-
CASSYSRQGAWGYTF
TGTGCCAGCAGTTACTCCCGACAGGGGGCTTGGGGCTACACCTTC
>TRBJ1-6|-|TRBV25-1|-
CASSEYRQGPNSPLHF
TGTGCCAGCAGTGAATATAGGCAGGGGCCCAATTCACCCCTCCACTTT
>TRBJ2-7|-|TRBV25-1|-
CASSRDSAYEQYF
TGTGCCAGCAGTCGGGATTCAGCCTACGAGCAGTACTTC
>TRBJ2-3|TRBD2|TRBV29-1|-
CSGLAGADTQYF
TGCAGCGGACTAGCGGGAGCCGATACGCAGTATTTT
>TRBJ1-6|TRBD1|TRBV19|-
CASSTKTGVDSPLHF
TGTGCCAGTAGTACCAAGACAGGGGTTGATTCACCCCTCCACTTT
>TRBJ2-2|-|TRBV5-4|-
CASSLDVPAGGELFF
TGTGCCAGCAGCTTGGATGTCCCGGCGGGCGGGGAGCTGTTTTTT
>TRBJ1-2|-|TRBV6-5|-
CASSSPLGPRRSYTF
TGTGCCAGCAGTTCCCCTTTGGGCCCCCGACGGAGCTACACCTTC
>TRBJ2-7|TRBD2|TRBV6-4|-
CASSTQWGGSYEQYF
TGTGCCAGCAGCACACAGTGGGGGGGATCCTACGAGCAGTACTTC
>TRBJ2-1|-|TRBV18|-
CASSPSAGYNEQFF
TGTGCCAGCTCACCATCAGCAGGGTACAATGAGCAGTTCTTC
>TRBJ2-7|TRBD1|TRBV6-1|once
CASSPVTGTTYEQYF
TGTGCCAGCAGCCCTGTGACAGGGACAACCTACGAGCAGTACTTC
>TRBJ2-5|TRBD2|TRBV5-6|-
CASSGRTSGEETQYF
TGTGCCAGCAGCGGTAGGACTAGCGGGGAAGAGACCCAGTACTTC
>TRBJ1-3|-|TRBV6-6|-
CASRGTSLTIYF
TGTGCCAGCAGGGGGACATCTTTAACCATATATTTT
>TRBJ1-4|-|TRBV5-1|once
CASSLAPGFEKLFF
TGCGCCAGCAGCTTGGCCCCGGGCTTCGAAAAACTGTTTTTT
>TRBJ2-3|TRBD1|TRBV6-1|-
CASTIFGQGGHTQYF
TGTGCCAGCACCATCTTCGGACAGGGCGGGCATACGCAGTATTTT
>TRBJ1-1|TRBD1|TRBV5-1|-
CASSPQGGNTEAFF
TGCGCCAGCAGTCCGCAGGGGGGAAACACTGAAGCTTTCTTT
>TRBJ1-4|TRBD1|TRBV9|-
CASSQGQEATNEKLFF
TGTGCCAGCTCCCAAGGACAGGAAGCAACTAATGAAAAACTGTTTTTT
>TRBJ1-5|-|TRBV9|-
CASSFPQGRDRNQPQHF
TGTGCCAGCAGCTTCCCCCAGGGGCGAGATCGCAATCAGCCCCAGCATTTT
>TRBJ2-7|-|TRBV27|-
CASSTPDSYEQYF
TGTGCCAGCAGTACACCGGACAGCTACGAGCAGTACTTC
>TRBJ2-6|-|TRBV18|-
CASSPIPGANVLTF
TGTGCCAGCTCACCGATTCCTGGGGCCAACGTCCTGACTTTC
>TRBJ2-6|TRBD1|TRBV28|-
CASSLHGTGGASGANVLTF
TGTGCCAGCAGTTTACACGGGACAGGGGGCGCGTCTGGGGCCAACGTCCTGACTTTC
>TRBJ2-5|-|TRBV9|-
CASSGGNQETQYF
TGTGCCAGCAGCGGAGGGAACCAAGAGACCCAGTACTTC
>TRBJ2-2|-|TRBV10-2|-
CASIAGGGTGELFF
TGCGCCAGCATCGCCGGAGGGGGAACCGGGGAGCTGTTTTTT
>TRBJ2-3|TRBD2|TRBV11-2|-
CASSIRTSERTDTQYF
TGTGCCAGCAGCATAAGGACTAGCGAGCGCACAGATACGCAGTATTTT
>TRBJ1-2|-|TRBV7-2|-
CASNPGGGLNYGYTF
TGTGCCAGCAACCCCGGGGGAGGCCTGAACTATGGCTACACCTTC
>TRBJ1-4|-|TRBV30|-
CAWSVLRGKLFF
TGTGCCTGGAGTGTATTAAGGGGAAAACTGTTTTTT
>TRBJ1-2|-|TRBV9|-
CASSPGGNYGYTF
TGTGCCAGCAGCCCCGGGGGGAACTATGGCTACACCTTC
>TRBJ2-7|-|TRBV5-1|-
CASSLVGELIYEQYF
TGCGCCAGCAGCTTGGTTGGGGAATTAATCTACGAGCAGTACTTC
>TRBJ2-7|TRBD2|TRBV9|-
CASSISGSSYEQYF
TGTGCCAGCAGCATAAGCGGGAGCTCCTACGAGCAGTACTTC
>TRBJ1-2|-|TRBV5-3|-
CARSLQDLNYGYTF
TGTGCCAGAAGCTTGCAGGACCTTAACTATGGCTACACCTTC
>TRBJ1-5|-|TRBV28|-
CASSLPGGQYSPQPQHF
TGTGCCAGCAGCCTACCCGGGGGGCAGTATTCCCCTCAGCCCCAGCATTTT
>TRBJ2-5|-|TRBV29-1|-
CSVRGRDQETQYF
TGCAGCGTTAGGGGACGGGACCAAGAGACCCAGTACTTC
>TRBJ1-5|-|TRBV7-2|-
CASSLAGRDQPQHF
TGTGCCAGCAGCTTAGCGGGGAGAGATCAGCCCCAGCATTTT
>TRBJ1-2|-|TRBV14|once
CASSQVTTDYGYTF
TGTGCCAGCAGCCAAGTGACAACCGACTATGGCTACACCTTC
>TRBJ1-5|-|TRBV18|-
CASSPTAGAQPQHF
TGTGCCAGCTCACCGACTGCAGGGGCCCAGCCCCAGCATTTT
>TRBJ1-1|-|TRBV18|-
CASSRAGVIAEAFF
TGTGCCAGCTCACGAGCGGGGGTAATAGCTGAAGCTTTCTTT
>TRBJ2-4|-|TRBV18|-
CASSPPGRLQNIQYF
TGTGCCAGCTCACCACCGGGCCGGCTCCAAAACATTCAGTACTTC
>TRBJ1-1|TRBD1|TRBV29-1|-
CSVEGQGNTEAFF
TGCAGCGTTGAAGGACAGGGAAACACTGAAGCTTTCTTT
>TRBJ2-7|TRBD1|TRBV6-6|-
CASNSDRGAEQYF
TGTGCCAGCAACAGCGACAGGGGAGCCGAGCAGTACTTC
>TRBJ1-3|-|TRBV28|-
CASSLWLRNTIYF
TGTGCCAGCAGTTTATGGCTAAGAAACACCATATATTTT
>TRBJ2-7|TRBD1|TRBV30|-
CAWAYDRGYEQYF
TGTGCCTGGGCCTACGACAGGGGCTACGAGCAGTACTTC